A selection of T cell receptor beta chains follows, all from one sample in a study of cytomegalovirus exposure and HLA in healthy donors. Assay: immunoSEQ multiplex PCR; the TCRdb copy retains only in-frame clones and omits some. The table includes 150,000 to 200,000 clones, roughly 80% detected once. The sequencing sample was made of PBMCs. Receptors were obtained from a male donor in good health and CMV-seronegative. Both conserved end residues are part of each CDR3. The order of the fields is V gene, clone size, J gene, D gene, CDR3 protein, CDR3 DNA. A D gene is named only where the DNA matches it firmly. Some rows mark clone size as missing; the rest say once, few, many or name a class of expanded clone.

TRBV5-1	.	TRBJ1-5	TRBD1	CASSITGGFNQPQHF	TGCGCCAGCAGCATAACAGGGGGGTTCAATCAGCCCCAGCATTTT
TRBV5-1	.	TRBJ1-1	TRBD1	CASSLRTGRGMNTEAFF	TGCGCCAGCAGCTTGAGGACAGGGAGGGGGATGAACACTGAAGCTTTCTTT
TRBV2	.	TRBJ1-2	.	CASTGEQRSSYGYTF	TGTGCCAGCACGGGAGAACAGCGCTCTAGCTATGGCTACACCTTC
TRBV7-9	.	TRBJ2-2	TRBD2	CASSPRTSGDRPFGELFF	TGTGCCAGCAGCCCCAGGACTAGCGGGGACCGCCCGTTCGGGGAGCTGTTTTTT
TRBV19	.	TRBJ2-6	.	CASRSSGAGANVLTF	TGTGCCAGTAGGAGTAGCGGAGCTGGGGCCAACGTCCTGACTTTC
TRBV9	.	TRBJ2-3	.	CASSNFLDTQYF	TGTGCCAGCAGCAACTTCCTAGATACGCAGTATTTT
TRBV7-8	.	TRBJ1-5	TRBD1	CASSPIRDRSSNQPQHF	TGTGCCAGCAGTCCTATCCGGGACAGGTCGAGCAATCAGCCCCAGCATTTT
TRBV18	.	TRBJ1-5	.	CASSPSQYNQPQHF	TGTGCCAGCTCACCATCGCAGTACAATCAGCCCCAGCATTTT
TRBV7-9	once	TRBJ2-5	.	CASSFNRVIGQETQYF	TGTGCCAGCAGCTTCAACAGGGTAATCGGTCAAGAGACCCAGTACTTC
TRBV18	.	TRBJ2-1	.	CASSPRDGINEQFF	TGTGCCAGCTCACCCCGCGACGGGATCAATGAGCAGTTCTTC
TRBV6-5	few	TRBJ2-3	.	CASSSSNTDTQYF	TGTGCCAGCAGTTCCTCTAACACAGATACGCAGTATTTT
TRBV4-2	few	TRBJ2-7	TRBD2	CASSQSGESSYEQYF	TGTGCCAGCAGCCAAAGCGGGGAAAGCTCCTACGAGCAGTACTTC
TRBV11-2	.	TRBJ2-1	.	CASSLGVFSSYNEQFF	TGTGCCAGCAGCTTAGGAGTTTTTAGCTCCTACAATGAGCAGTTCTTC
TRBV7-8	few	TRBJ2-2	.	CASTTRPPGLVTGELFF	TGTGCCAGCACCACTCGACCCCCAGGGCTAGTGACCGGGGAGCTGTTTTTT
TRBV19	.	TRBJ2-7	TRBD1	CASSTGQVDYEQYF	TGTGCCAGTAGTACCGGACAGGTTGACTACGAGCAGTACTTC
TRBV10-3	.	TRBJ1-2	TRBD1	CASKSGGESSGYTF	TGTGCCAGCAAGTCAGGGGGCGAATCGTCCGGCTACACCTTC
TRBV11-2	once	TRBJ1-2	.	CASSRNSVSSGYTF	TGTGCCAGCAGCCGTAATTCGGTCTCGAGTGGCTACACCTTC
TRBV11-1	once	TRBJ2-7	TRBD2	CASSQLAGSYEQYF	TGTGCCAGCAGCCAACTAGCGGGGTCCTACGAGCAGTACTTC
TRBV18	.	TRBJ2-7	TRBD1	CASSSGQGLSSYEQYF	TGTGCCAGCTCATCGGGACAGGGGCTAAGCTCCTACGAGCAGTACTTC
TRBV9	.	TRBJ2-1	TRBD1	CASSVGSRGHEQFF	TGTGCCAGCAGCGTAGGTTCCAGGGGGCATGAGCAGTTCTTC
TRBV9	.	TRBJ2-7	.	CASSGRGHGSLDSEQYF	TGTGCCAGCAGCGGCCGGGGACACGGATCCCTGGATAGCGAGCAGTACTTC
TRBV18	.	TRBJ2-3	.	CASSPWPTDTQYF	TGTGCCAGCTCCCCGTGGCCCACAGATACGCAGTATTTT